The rows below give T cell receptor beta chains drawn from one sample of a study of blood T cell repertoires in COVID-19. Using immunoSEQ multiplex PCR, the repertoire was profiled, and TCRdb retains in-frame clones only, with some absent. This sample carries about 210,000 clones, 80% to 90% of them seen once, and the ten largest clones take 10%. The sample consisted of peripheral blood. These TCRs come from a woman aged 80 or older with COVID-19, enrolled during active disease. CDR3s leave out the opening cysteine and the closing phenylalanine or tryptophan. The order of the fields is CDR3 protein, J gene, V gene, CDR3 length.

ASSPRAGVTEAF TRBJ1-1 TRBV18 12
ASSSTRVTEAF TRBJ1-1 TRBV19 11
ASSRSDRPLYGYT TRBJ1-2 TRBV27 13
ASSLDDYPDREQF TRBJ2-1 TRBV5-1 13
ASSLGANTGELF TRBJ2-2 TRBV11-3 12
ASSTRTGSSSGNTIY TRBJ1-3 TRBV7-2 15
ASSSYSGGGYEQY TRBJ2-7 TRBV13 13
ASSSGTGATDTQY TRBJ2-3 TRBV11-2 13
ASSSTSGGYEKLF TRBJ1-4 TRBV28 13
ASRRGLNYGYT TRBJ1-2 TRBV6-5 11
ASSMELDREAF TRBJ1-1 TRBV19 11
ASNKNLEEKLF TRBJ1-4 TRBV7-9 11
ASSPRRERMNTEAF TRBJ1-1 TRBV11-1 14
ASSQDDRSYEQY TRBJ2-7 TRBV4-2 12
ASSWDRDGYT TRBJ1-2 TRBV5-1 10
ASSPSTSGLYNEQF TRBJ2-1 TRBV18 14
ATTARPTGAGTEAF TRBJ1-1 TRBV27 14
ASTGGLITEAF TRBJ1-1 TRBV19 11
ASSLGNTIY TRBJ1-3 TRBV11-2 9
ASSLGFGGTDTQY TRBJ2-3 TRBV5-1 13
AWKAGGLKNEQY TRBJ2-7 TRBV30 12
ASSLGGGGIQVEQF TRBJ2-1 TRBV5-1 14
ASGTRIHNEQF TRBJ2-1 TRBV2 11
ASSEAGGGHQPQH TRBJ1-5 TRBV6-1 13
ASSTGQVYGYT TRBJ1-2 TRBV5-4 11
ASSSWTSGLTGELF TRBJ2-2 TRBV27 14
ASSEFGGYT TRBJ1-2 TRBV25-1 9
ASSTGQTDTQY TRBJ2-3 TRBV11-3 11
SASGGTSSYNEQF TRBJ2-1 TRBV20-1 13
ATSKGGQFFLETQY TRBJ2-5 TRBV15 14
AWSGGARGYT TRBJ1-2 TRBV30 10
ATSDRTGSGNQPQH TRBJ1-5 TRBV24-1 14
ASSLRLAGADTQY TRBJ2-3 TRBV7-3 13
ASSFRGSGANVLT TRBJ2-6 TRBV27 13
ASSLSAGHYGYT TRBJ1-2 TRBV5-1 12
ASSYSDRGVGNSPLH TRBJ1-6 TRBV5-1 15
ASSLGDGQAGANVLT TRBJ2-6 TRBV5-1 15
ASSLDRFSEKLF TRBJ1-4 TRBV27 12
ASSITPSTDTQY TRBJ2-3 TRBV19 12
ASSEGINTEAF TRBJ1-1 TRBV18 11
ASSLPSGNEAF TRBJ1-1 TRBV4-2 11
ASSQTLQETQY TRBJ2-5 TRBV14 11
ASSSGYQAGAIGELF TRBJ2-2 TRBV5-1 15
ASSLRRGYT TRBJ1-2 TRBV3-1/TRBV3-2 9
ASSKEGSYNEQF TRBJ2-1 TRBV6-4 12
ASSSRLAGGAKNIQY TRBJ2-4 TRBV5-6 15
ASSEGAGQPQH TRBJ1-5 TRBV6-1 11
ASSLDRVRNSPLH TRBJ1-6 TRBV5-1 13
ASSVAPGQGQETQY TRBJ2-5 TRBV9 14
ASGMGLAANTDTQY TRBJ2-3 TRBV5-1 14
ASSPYEQGFTGELF TRBJ2-2 TRBV18 14
ASSYTPFRTGKAILNTEAF TRBJ1-1 TRBV6-2/TRBV6-3 19
ASSQDRIDQPQH TRBJ1-5 TRBV7-9 12